The source of this T cell receptor beta chain is a study of T cells expressing NK-cell markers. Germline loops: CDR1 SQVTM, CDR2 ANQGSEA. CDR3 length: 14 residues. TCR beta libraries carry UMIs added by 5'RACE template switching. TCRdb reprocessed the 5' RACE reads, with one entry per CDR3 protein and no DNA. Its clone listing holds 250,000 to 300,000 distinct CDR3 sequences. The sequenced material came from blood T cells: a sorted CD56 or NKG2C T cell subset, CD4+ or CD8+ T cells, or bulk PBMC T cells (not recorded which). This receptor was identified in a man in his late teens or twenties in good health. The chain employs TRBV29-1 and TRBJ2-1; as DNA is missing, the TRBD1 call by TCRdb cannot be tested. The CDR3 protein is CSVSRQGAYNEQFF.